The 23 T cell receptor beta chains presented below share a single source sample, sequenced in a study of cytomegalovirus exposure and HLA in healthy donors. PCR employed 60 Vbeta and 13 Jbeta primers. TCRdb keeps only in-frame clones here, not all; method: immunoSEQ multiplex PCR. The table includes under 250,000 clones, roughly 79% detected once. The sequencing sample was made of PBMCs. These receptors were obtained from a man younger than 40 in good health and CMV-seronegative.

The CDR3 here is CASSLLGQGAYEQYF. The CDR3 region has the DNA TGCGCCAGCAGCTTGCTCGGACAGGGGGCTTACGAGCAGTACTTC. The chain recombines TRBV5-1 with TRBJ2-7, with TRBD1 matching over 11 bases. The germline V gene has CDR1 SGHRS and CDR2 YFSETQ. With V trimmed by 1 base and J by 4 bases, 4 bases remained unmatched. The CDR3 runs to 15 residues.

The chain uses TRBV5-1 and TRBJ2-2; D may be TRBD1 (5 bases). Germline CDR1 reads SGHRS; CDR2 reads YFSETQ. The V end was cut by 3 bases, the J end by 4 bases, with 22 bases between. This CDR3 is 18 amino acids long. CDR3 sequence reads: CASSSQSGPSQGTGELFF. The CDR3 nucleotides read TGCGCCAGCAGCTCGCAATCCGGGCCTTCCCAGGGCACCGGGGAGCTGTTTTTT. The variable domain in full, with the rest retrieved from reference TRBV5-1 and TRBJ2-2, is KAGVTQTPRYLIKTRGQQVTLSCSPISGHRSVSWYQQTPGQGLQFLFEYFSETQRNKGNFPGRFSGRQFSNSRSEMNVSTLELGDSALYLCASSSQSGPSQGTGELFFGEGSRLTVL.

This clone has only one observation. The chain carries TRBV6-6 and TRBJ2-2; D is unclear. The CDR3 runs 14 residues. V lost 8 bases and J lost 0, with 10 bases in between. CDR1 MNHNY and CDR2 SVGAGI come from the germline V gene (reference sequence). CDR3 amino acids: CASLSTPNTGELFF. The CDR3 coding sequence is TGTGCCAGCCTCTCGACTCCGAACACCGGGGAGCTGTTTTTT.

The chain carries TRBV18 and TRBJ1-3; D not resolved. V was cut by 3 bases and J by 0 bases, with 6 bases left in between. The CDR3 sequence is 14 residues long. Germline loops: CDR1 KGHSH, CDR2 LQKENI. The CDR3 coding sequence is TGTGCCAGCTCACCTAGCGTCTCTGGAAACACCATATATTTT. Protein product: CASSPSVSGNTIYF. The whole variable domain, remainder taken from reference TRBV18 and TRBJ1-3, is NAGVMQNPRHLVRRRGQEARLRCSPMKGHSHVYWYRQLPEEGLKFMVYLQKENIIDESGMPKERFSAEFPKEGPSILRIQQVVRGDSAAYFCASSPSVSGNTIYFGEGSWLTVV.

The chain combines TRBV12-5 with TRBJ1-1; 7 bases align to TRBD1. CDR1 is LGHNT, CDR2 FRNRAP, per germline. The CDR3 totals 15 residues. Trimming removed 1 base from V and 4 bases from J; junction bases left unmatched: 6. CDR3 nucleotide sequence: TGTGCTAGTGGTTTGGGGACAGGTAAGGGCACTGAAGCTTTCTTT. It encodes CASGLGTGKGTEAFF.

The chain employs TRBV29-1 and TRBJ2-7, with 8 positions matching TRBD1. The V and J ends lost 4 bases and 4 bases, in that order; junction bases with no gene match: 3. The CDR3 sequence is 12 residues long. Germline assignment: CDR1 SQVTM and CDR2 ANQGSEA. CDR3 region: CSVADRVYEQYF. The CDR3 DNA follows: TGCAGCGTTGCGGACAGGGTTTACGAGCAGTACTTC.

The CDR3, as DNA: TGTGCCAGCAGCCCACATCCGACGGCGGTGAGAACCTACAATGAGCAGTTCTTC. This codes for CASSPHPTAVRTYNEQFF. The chain carries TRBV7-3 and TRBJ2-1; D is ambiguous. CDR1 is SGHTA and CDR2 is FQGTGA in the germline V gene. This CDR3 has 18 amino acids. Trimming took off 5 bases at V and 2 bases at J, with 22 bases between the two ends.

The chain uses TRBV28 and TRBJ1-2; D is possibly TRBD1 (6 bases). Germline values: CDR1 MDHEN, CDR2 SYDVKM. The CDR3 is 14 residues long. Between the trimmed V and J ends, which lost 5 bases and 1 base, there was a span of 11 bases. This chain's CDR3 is CASSMTGFNYGYTF. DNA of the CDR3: TGTGCCAGCAGTATGACAGGATTTAACTATGGCTACACCTTC.

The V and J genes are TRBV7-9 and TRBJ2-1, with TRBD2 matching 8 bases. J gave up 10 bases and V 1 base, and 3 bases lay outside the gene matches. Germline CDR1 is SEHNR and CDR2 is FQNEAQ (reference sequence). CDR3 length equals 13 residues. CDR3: CASSLDGTREQFF. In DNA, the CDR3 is TGTGCCAGCAGCTTAGACGGGACTAGAGAGCAGTTCTTC.

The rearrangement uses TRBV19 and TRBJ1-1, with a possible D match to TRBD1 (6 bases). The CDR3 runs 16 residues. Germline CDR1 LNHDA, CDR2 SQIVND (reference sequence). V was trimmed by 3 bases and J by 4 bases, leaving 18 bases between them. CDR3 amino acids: CASSIRIGRTVTEAFF. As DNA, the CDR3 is TGTGCCAGTAGTATTAGGATAGGTAGGACAGTCACTGAAGCTTTCTTT.

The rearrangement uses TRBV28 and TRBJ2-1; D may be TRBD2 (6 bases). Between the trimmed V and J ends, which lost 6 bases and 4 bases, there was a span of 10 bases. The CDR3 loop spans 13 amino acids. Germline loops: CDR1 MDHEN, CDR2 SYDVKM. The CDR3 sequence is CASRGTSYNEQFF. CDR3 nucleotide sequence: TGTGCCAGCAGGGGGACTTCTTACAATGAGCAGTTCTTC.

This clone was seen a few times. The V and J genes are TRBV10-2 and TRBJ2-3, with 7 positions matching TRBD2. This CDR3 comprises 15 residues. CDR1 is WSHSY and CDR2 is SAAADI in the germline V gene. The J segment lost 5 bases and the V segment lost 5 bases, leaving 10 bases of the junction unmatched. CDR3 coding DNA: TGCGCCAGCAGTTTGGGAGGCGGGAGCGGAGATACGCAGTATTTT. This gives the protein CASSLGGGSGDTQYF.

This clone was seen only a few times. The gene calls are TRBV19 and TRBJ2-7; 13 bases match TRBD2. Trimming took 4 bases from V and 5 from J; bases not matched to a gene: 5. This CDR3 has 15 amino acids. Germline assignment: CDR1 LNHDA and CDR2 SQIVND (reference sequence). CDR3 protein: CASSRTSGSPHEQYF. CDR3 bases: TGTGCCAGTAGTAGGACTAGCGGGAGTCCCCACGAGCAGTACTTC. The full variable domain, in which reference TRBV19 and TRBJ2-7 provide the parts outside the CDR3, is DGGITQSPKYLFRKEGQNVTLSCEQNLNHDAMYWYRQDPGQGLRLIYYSQIVNDFQKGDIAEGYSVSREKKESFPLTVTSAQKNPTAFYLCASSRTSGSPHEQYFGPGTRLTVT.

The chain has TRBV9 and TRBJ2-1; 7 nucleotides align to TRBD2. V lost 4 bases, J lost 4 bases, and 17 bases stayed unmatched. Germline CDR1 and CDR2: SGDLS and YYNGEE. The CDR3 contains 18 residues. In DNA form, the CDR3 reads TGTGCCAGCAGCCCTCACGCGCCTAGCGGAGAATATTACAATGAGCAGTTCTTC. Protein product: CASSPHAPSGEYYNEQFF.

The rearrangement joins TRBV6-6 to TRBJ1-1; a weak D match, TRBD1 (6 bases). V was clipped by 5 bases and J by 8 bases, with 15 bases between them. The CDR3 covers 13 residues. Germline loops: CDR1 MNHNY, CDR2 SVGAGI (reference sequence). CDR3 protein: CASSTTGTGEAFF. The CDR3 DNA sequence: TGTGCCAGCAGTACCACGGGAACAGGGGAAGCTTTCTTT.

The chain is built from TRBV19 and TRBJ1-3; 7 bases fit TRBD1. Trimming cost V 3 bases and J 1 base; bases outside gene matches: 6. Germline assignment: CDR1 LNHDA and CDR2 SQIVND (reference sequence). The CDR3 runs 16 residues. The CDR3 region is CASSIRGSVSGNTIYF. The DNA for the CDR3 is TGTGCCAGTAGTATCAGGGGGTCCGTTTCTGGAAACACCATATATTTT.

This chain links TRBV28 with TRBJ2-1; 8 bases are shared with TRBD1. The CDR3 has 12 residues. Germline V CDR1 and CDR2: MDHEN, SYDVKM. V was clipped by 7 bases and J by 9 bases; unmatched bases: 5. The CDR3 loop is CASNTGGGEQFF. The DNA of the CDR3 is TGTGCCAGCAATACAGGGGGTGGTGAGCAGTTCTTC.

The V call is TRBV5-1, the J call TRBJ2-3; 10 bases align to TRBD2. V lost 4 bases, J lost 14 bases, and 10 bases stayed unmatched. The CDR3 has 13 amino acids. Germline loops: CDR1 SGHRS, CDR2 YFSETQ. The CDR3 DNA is TGCGCCAGCAGCCCGGAGTGGACTAGCGGCTCGTATTTT. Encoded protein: CASSPEWTSGSYF.

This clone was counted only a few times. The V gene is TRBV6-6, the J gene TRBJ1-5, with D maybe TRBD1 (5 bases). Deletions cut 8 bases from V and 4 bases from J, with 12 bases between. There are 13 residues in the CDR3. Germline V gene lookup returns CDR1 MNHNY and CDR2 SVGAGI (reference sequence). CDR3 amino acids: CASGTTENQPQHF. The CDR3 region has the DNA TGTGCCAGCGGAACGACAGAAAATCAGCCCCAGCATTTT.

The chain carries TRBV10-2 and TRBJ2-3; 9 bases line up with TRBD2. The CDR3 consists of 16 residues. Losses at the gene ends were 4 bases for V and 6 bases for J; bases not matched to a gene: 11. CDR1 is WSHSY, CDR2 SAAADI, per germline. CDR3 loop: CASSGAVAGDRDTQYF. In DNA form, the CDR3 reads TGCGCCAGCAGTGGGGCTGTAGCGGGAGATAGGGATACGCAGTATTTT.

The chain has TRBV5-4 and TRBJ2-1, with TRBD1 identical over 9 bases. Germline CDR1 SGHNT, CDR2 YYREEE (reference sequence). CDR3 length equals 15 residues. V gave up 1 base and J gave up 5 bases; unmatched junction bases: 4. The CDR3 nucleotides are TGTGCCAGCAGCTTGAGTGGGACAGGGAACAATGAGCAGTTCTTC. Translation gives CASSLSGTGNNEQFF.

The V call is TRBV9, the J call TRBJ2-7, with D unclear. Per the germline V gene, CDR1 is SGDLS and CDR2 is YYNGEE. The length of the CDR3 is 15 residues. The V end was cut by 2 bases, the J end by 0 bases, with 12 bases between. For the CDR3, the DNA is TGTGCCAGCAGCGTTGGGCCCCTTAACTCCTACGAGCAGTACTTC. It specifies CASSVGPLNSYEQYF.

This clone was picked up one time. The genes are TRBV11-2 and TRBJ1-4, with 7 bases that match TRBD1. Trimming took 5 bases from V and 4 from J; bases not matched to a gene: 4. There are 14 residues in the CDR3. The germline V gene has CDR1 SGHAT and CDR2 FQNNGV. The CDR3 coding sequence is TGTGCCAGCAGCCCAAGACAGGGTAATGAAAAACTGTTTTTT. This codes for CASSPRQGNEKLFF.